This is a list of T cell receptor beta chains from one sample in a study of blood T cell repertoires in COVID-19. Sequencing was performed with immunoSEQ multiplex PCR; in TCRdb, only in-frame clones are kept and a portion is missing. The repertoire consists of 70,000 to 85,000 clones, with 86% occurring once and the leading ten covering roughly 2%. Sequencing used peripheral blood. The receptors were gathered from a woman aged 55-70 years with acute or convalescent COVID-19. The CDR3 runs from the conserved cysteine through the conserved F or W. The D gene is left open where the match is weak. The size entry is marked missing in some rows and otherwise reads once, few, many or a size class.

D,J,V,size,DNA,CDR3
-,TRBJ1-1,TRBV6-5,-,TGTGCCAGCAAGGGGAGGGGCCGGAACACTGAAGCTTTCTTT,CASKGRGRNTEAFF
-,TRBJ2-2,TRBV9,-,TGTGCCAGCAGCGCGGAGTTTAGGTCCGGGGAGCTGTTTTTT,CASSAEFRSGELFF
TRBD2,TRBJ2-7,TRBV6-5,-,TGTGCCAGCAGTTCGGAAAGCGGGAGACTGGGTGAGCAGTACTTC,CASSSESGRLGEQYF
-,TRBJ1-5,TRBV21-1,-,TGTGCCAGCAGCCGAACTAGCGGGAGACGCAATCAGCCCCAGCATTTT,CASSRTSGRRNQPQHF
TRBD1,TRBJ2-3,TRBV6-5,once,TGTGCCAGCAGCAGGGGGCAGGGCACAGATACGCAGTATTTT,CASSRGQGTDTQYF
TRBD1,TRBJ1-4,TRBV19,-,TGTGCCAGTAGCCTATCCGGGACAGGGAGTGAAAAACTGTTTTTT,CASSLSGTGSEKLFF
TRBD2,TRBJ2-1,TRBV19,once,TGTGCCAGTAGTATTTCTAGCGGGAGATCGTTTGAGCAGTTCTTC,CASSISSGRSFEQFF
TRBD1,TRBJ1-2,TRBV5-4,-,TGTGCCAGCAGCTCCATTTCGACAGGGGAGAGCTATGGCTACACCTTC,CASSSISTGESYGYTF
-,TRBJ2-5,TRBV7-9,-,TGTGCCAGCAGCTTAACCAGGGAGACCCAGTACTTC,CASSLTRETQYF
TRBD2,TRBJ2-3,TRBV10-3,-,TGTGCCATCAGTAAAAGTGGACTAGCGGGGGCCACAGATACGCAGTATTTT,CAISKSGLAGATDTQYF
TRBD1,TRBJ1-5,TRBV19,-,TGTGCCAGTAGTGGGACAGGGGGAGGACAGCCCCAGCATTTT,CASSGTGGGQPQHF
-,TRBJ1-2,TRBV24-1,-,TGTGCCACCAGTGATTTGATGGGGGGTGGCTACACCTTC,CATSDLMGGGYTF
TRBD1,TRBJ2-7,TRBV5-5,-,TGTGCCAGCAGCTTGGATTGGACAGGGCAGTACTTC,CASSLDWTGQYF
-,TRBJ2-1,TRBV9,once,TGTGCCAGCAGCGTACACCGCTCAGGGTTCCCCCAGCAGTTCTTC,CASSVHRSGFPQQFF
TRBD2,TRBJ2-3,TRBV4-2,-,TGTGCCAGCAGCCAAGACGCGCTAGCGGGATTCACAGATACGCAGTATTTT,CASSQDALAGFTDTQYF
TRBD1,TRBJ1-1,TRBV7-9,-,TGTGCCAGCAGCTTAGCGGGGGACAGGGAGACTTTCTTT,CASSLAGDRETFF
-,TRBJ2-7,TRBV7-9,-,TGTGCCAGCAGCTTGGGTGAAACCGGGACTCAAACCTACGAGCAGTACTTC,CASSLGETGTQTYEQYF
-,TRBJ1-3,TRBV28,few,TGTGCCAGCAGGGGGGGGCATATGGAGAACACCATATATTTT,CASRGGHMENTIYF
-,TRBJ2-7,TRBV6-5,few,TGTGCCAGCAGTTACCCCCGGTACGAGCAGTACTTC,CASSYPRYEQYF
-,TRBJ1-1,TRBV21-1,-,TGTGCCAGCAGCAAAGGACAGAACACTGAAGCTTTCTTT,CASSKGQNTEAFF
-,TRBJ2-5,TRBV30,-,TGTGCCTGGAGTCTAGTTTACGAGACCCAGTACTTC,CAWSLVYETQYF
TRBD1,TRBJ1-5,TRBV28,-,TGTGCCAGCTCAACTTTCGGGACAGGGGATAGCAATCAGCCCCAGCATTTT,CASSTFGTGDSNQPQHF
-,TRBJ1-4,TRBV10-3,-,TGTGCCATCAGTGAGGACAGGATGGGGTCGGCTAATGAAAAACTGTTTTTT,CAISEDRMGSANEKLFF
-,TRBJ2-7,TRBV6-5,-,TGTGCCAGCACCCCGGGACACCTTTACGAGCAGTACTTC,CASTPGHLYEQYF
-,TRBJ2-1,TRBV9,-,TGTGCCAGCGGGGGGAATGAGCAGTTCTTC,CASGGNEQFF
-,TRBJ2-7,TRBV28,-,TGTGCCAGCAGTTTCCCCTTTTCGACACCCCACTACGAGCAGTACTTC,CASSFPFSTPHYEQYF
TRBD1,TRBJ1-1,TRBV7-2,-,TGTGCCAGCAGCCCATGGATGGGACAGGGAGGAGCTGAAGCTTTCTTT,CASSPWMGQGGAEAFF
-,TRBJ2-7,TRBV7-8,-,TGTGCCAGCAGCCTGAAGGACACGGCTTTCTGGGGCGGGGTCTCCTACGAGCAGTACTTC,CASSLKDTAFWGGVSYEQYF
TRBD2,TRBJ2-5,TRBV7-7,-,TGTGCCAGCAGCTCCGGACTAGCGGGGTGGGAGACCCAGTACTTC,CASSSGLAGWETQYF
TRBD1,TRBJ2-1,TRBV5-4,-,TGTGCCAGCAGCTCAAGAGGGGGCCACAATGAGCAGTTCTTC,CASSSRGGHNEQFF
-,TRBJ2-2,TRBV25-1,-,TGTGCCAGCAGTGAATTTCTTGGCTTTAACACCGGGGAGCTGTTTTTT,CASSEFLGFNTGELFF
TRBD2,TRBJ2-1,TRBV28,-,TGTGCCAGCAGTTTTTTGGGAGCGGGGGGGCCGAGCTCCTACAATGAGCAGTTCTTC,CASSFLGAGGPSSYNEQFF
TRBD1,TRBJ1-4,TRBV19,-,TGTGCCAGTCGGGAGCGACAGGGGGCGAGTGAAAAACTGTTTTTT,CASRERQGASEKLFF
TRBD2,TRBJ2-3,TRBV7-2,-,TGTGCCAGCAGCTTATCTCCGGGGGGGGGCACAGATACGCAGTATTTT,CASSLSPGGGTDTQYF
TRBD2,TRBJ2-7,TRBV9,-,TGTGCCAGCAGCGAGGGACTAGCGGGAGGGTACGAGCAGTACTTC,CASSEGLAGGYEQYF
TRBD2,TRBJ2-5,TRBV18,-,TGTGCCAGCTCACCACCGACTAGCGGGTGGGCCCAGTACTTC,CASSPPTSGWAQYF
-,TRBJ2-2,TRBV7-2,once,TGTGCCAGCAGTGAACAGGGATTTGGCGGGGAGCTGTTTTTT,CASSEQGFGGELFF
-,TRBJ2-1,TRBV11-2,-,TGTGCCAGCAGCTTAGAGCGAGGGGGATACAATGAGCAGTTCTTC,CASSLERGGYNEQFF
-,TRBJ2-7,TRBV29-1,-,TGCAGCTCCTTGGGGGCAGATAGCTCCTACGAGCAGTACTTC,CSSLGADSSYEQYF
TRBD1,TRBJ2-5,TRBV7-2,-,TGTGCCAGCAGCTTAAGCAGGACAGGGCCTGAGTCCCAGTACTTC,CASSLSRTGPESQYF
-,TRBJ2-1,TRBV6-2/TRBV6-3,-,TGTGCCAGCAGTCCCCCCGGGTTAGGTATGAGCTCCTACAATGAGCAGTTCTTC,CASSPPGLGMSSYNEQFF
TRBD1,TRBJ1-2,TRBV3-1/TRBV3-2,-,TGTGCCAGCAGCCAAGGGACAGGGACGAGAGGGCATGGCTACACCTTC,CASSQGTGTRGHGYTF
TRBD1,TRBJ2-5,TRBV29-1,-,TGCAGCGTTGGGGAAAGGACAGGTCAAGAGACCCAGTACTTC,CSVGERTGQETQYF
TRBD1,TRBJ1-5,TRBV19,-,TGTGCCAGTAGTATAGAGAGCGGGGACAGGGTTAGGCCCCAGCATTTT,CASSIESGDRVRPQHF
TRBD1,TRBJ2-5,TRBV5-1,-,TGCGCCAGCAGCCTAGGGACAGATCAAGAGACCCAGTACTTC,CASSLGTDQETQYF
-,TRBJ2-1,TRBV28,-,TGTGCCAGCAGTTTGGGCCACAATGAGCAGTTCTTC,CASSLGHNEQFF
TRBD1,TRBJ1-1,TRBV27,-,TGTGCCAGCAGTGCAGGGGGGCTCGGGAAGGACACTGAAGCTTTCTTT,CASSAGGLGKDTEAFF
-,TRBJ2-1,TRBV12-3/TRBV12-4,-,TGTGCCAGCAGTTATTTCGACACAAATGAGCAGTTCTTC,CASSYFDTNEQFF
TRBD2,TRBJ2-3,TRBV6-2/TRBV6-3,-,TGTGCCAGCAGTATGGGGAGTACTAGCGCTGGCACAGATACGCAGTATTTT,CASSMGSTSAGTDTQYF
-,TRBJ1-3,TRBV5-1,-,TGCGCCAGCAGCTTCGGTCAGGGGAGCTCTGGAAACACCATATATTTT,CASSFGQGSSGNTIYF
-,TRBJ1-4,TRBV6-5,-,TGTGCCAGCAGTTACTCCGGGGGTGAAAAACTGTTTTTT,CASSYSGGEKLFF
TRBD1,TRBJ2-7,TRBV27,once,TGTGCCAGCAGTGACCCGGGACAGGGAACCTACGAGCAGTACTTC,CASSDPGQGTYEQYF
TRBD2,TRBJ2-7,TRBV9,-,TGTGCCAGCAGCGTGGAACCAAGCGGGAGGAGGAACGAGCAGTACTTC,CASSVEPSGRRNEQYF
-,TRBJ2-1,TRBV7-9,few,TGTGCCAGCAGCCCTATGGGCACTGCAAACAATGAGCAGTTCTTC,CASSPMGTANNEQFF